This TCR beta chain was observed in a study of shared clonotypes between healthy human individuals (TCRdb year 2020). About the study as a whole: The cohort included three men and a couple of women between 18 and 49 years of age. For each donor, CD4 naive and CD4 memory were each run on three plates, CD8 naive on two plates, and CD8 memory on one plate. Different laboratories and diverse techniques were used to prepare libraries and sequence TCR repertoires, to increase sequencing depth and limit assay-specific biases. Blood TCR repertoires of roughly five healthy adults were deeply sequenced to estimate repertoire size and the extent of clonotype sharing between individuals. Each donor's leukapheresis produced roughly between roughly 0.85 and 10 billion PBMCs.

The donors were healthy, HIV-negative adults with no recently reported acute infections or vaccinations. All donors were Caucasian adults living in Nashville, Tennessee, USA. CD4+ T cells were enriched through magnetic negative selection, after which naive cells were positively selected on CD45RA and the remaining negative fraction served as the memory subset. Blood was collected by leukapheresis, and PBMCs were isolated by Ficoll-Histopaque density gradient centrifugation and then cryopreserved in liquid nitrogen vapor phase. Purity and quantity of every magnetically sorted T cell population were checked by analytical flow cytometry. From each sorted fraction, genomic DNA was isolated and quantified by UV absorbance on a Nanodrop 2000c. Using the deep immunoSEQ assay, TCR CDR3 regions were amplified from genomic DNA by multiplex PCR. Extracted genomic DNA from each cell subset was spread evenly across all wells of several immunoSEQ 96-well plates, with each plate serving as a replicate. Each replicate PCR for sorted subsets received around 0.2 ug genomic DNA, equal to roughly 33,000 T cell genomes. Purified libraries were measured with a Qubit 3.0 fluorometer, size-checked on a Bioanalyzer 2100, and measured again with the KAPA Library Quantification kit. Every immunoSEQ 96-well plate was sequenced on a separate single-read 150-cycle Illumina NextSeq 550 flow cell. On the study's bioinformatics: Because only junctional sequences without quality scores were contained in the immunoSEQ output, filtering matching that applied to full-length reads could not be performed. Sequences were annotated with PyIR, a Python wrapper for IgBLAST v1.9, and V/J genes and CDR3 were assigned using IMGT germline references. Reads were removed for weak V/J assignments (E-value above 1e-6), missing CDR3, stop codons, out-of-frame junctions, or ambiguous translated residues. V3J clonotypes were defined as sequences sharing an identical inferred V gene, J gene, and CDR3 amino acid sequence. The percentage overlap between two repertoires was calculated by dividing the number of shared unique clonotypes by the size of the smaller repertoire. Three approaches were used to assess repertoire richness: RTK rarefaction, the Chao1 estimator, and Recon v2.1 estimates of unobserved clonotypes. Generation probabilities were computed with OLGA for all TCRbeta clonotypes obtained by the gDNA method from a few donors. The table comes from immuneACCESS by way of TCRdb, which keeps in-frame sequences with V and J called. Part of the clones is missing from these tables; in studies checked, under half for an unresolved V gene and the rest for unknown reasons. V, J and clone size were drawn from that table, and D and trimming were deduced from the DNA. The sample table shows under 600,000 clones, and roughly 95% are seen once. The top ten hold about 0.067% of the sample.

Comment on this clone: The specificity of this receptor is unknown. Base quality data are lacking; no much larger clone is found one base away.

Overall study outcomes, separate from this receptor: Sampling was limited to blood, and TCR repertoires in tissue likely differ from TCR repertoires in blood. Based on pairwise subsampling, the degree of clonotype sharing among donors was expected to be affected by sequencing depth. Across a handful of donors, around 5.4% of naive CD4, over 3% of naive CD8, 2% to 2.5% of memory CD4, and roughly 0.41% of memory CD8 clonotypes were shared. The genetic and exposure-history diversity represented was limited by the small number of donors. Rarefaction of sorted-subset datasets indicated incomplete sequencing despite the large sequencing depth. Naive subsets generally had larger estimated clonotype richness than memory subsets did. Clonotypes shared by all four sorted-subset donors showed higher generation probabilities than non-shared clonotypes.

Trimming takes 6 bases off V and 5 bases off J; junction bases not matched to a gene: 5. The CDR3 runs 14 amino acids, cysteine and phenylalanine included. The CDR3 DNA has 42 bases and is translated from base 1. Per the germline V gene, MDHEN is the CDR1 and SYDVKM is the CDR2. The chain is encoded by TRBV28 joined to TRBJ1-1; the junction holds 11 bases that match TRBD1. The sequencing sample was made of naive CD4+ T cells sorted from blood. The cell subset or site label corresponds to: CD45RA+ positively selected. The sequence came from a woman in her twenties or thirties in good health. The DNA sequence reads TGTGCCAGCAGCTCCGGGACAGGGGGGACTGAAGCTTTCTTT. It translates to CASSSGTGGTEAFF.